Below are 28 T cell receptor beta chains sequenced from a single sample in a study of cytomegalovirus exposure and HLA in healthy donors. The PCR contained 60 Vbeta and 13 Jbeta primers. Assay used: immunoSEQ multiplex PCR; TCRdb lists only in-frame clones, some missing. The table records around 140,000 clones, approximately 78% of them present only once. The sample comprised PBMCs. The receptors were gathered from a woman aged 45-59 years in good health and CMV-seropositive.

J is TRBJ2-3 and V is TRBV6-1; possibly TRBD2 for D (6 bases). Trimming pared 4 bases from V and 5 bases from J, leaving 13 bases between. In germline, CDR1 is MNHNS, CDR2 SASEGT. CDR3 length: 14 residues. The CDR3 DNA sequence: TGTGCCAGCAGTGGGGCTAGCGAGGGAGATACGCAGTATTTT. Its translation: CASSGASEGDTQYF.

This clone was picked up one time. The chain employs TRBV5-4 and TRBJ1-1, with 8 bases lining up with TRBD1. The CDR3 has 14 residues. Germline CDR1 reads SGHNT; CDR2 reads YYREEE (reference sequence). With V trimmed by 3 bases and J by 9 bases, 10 bases remained unmatched. Written as DNA, the CDR3 is TGTGCCAGCAGCTCCCTAGGTGGGGACAGGAAAGCTTTCTTT. Its protein product is CASSSLGGDRKAFF.

The genes are TRBV19 and TRBJ2-5; possible D gene TRBD2, 7 bases. The CDR3 sequence is 15 residues long. V lost 3 bases and J lost 0, with 11 bases in between. Germline V gene sequence: CDR1 LNHDA, CDR2 SQIVND (reference sequence). The CDR3 sequence: CASSIPGGYQETQYF. CDR3 nucleotide sequence: TGTGCCAGTAGTATTCCGGGGGGCTACCAAGAGACCCAGTACTTC. The full variable domain, its missing parts supplied by reference TRBV19 and TRBJ2-5, is DGGITQSPKYLFRKEGQNVTLSCEQNLNHDAMYWYRQDPGQGLRLIYYSQIVNDFQKGDIAEGYSVSREKKESFPLTVTSAQKNPTAFYLCASSIPGGYQETQYFGPGTRLLVL.

The DNA for the CDR3 is TGTGCCAGCAGCTTACCGGGGGGACAGGTCCTTAGAAACTATGGCTACACCTTC. As protein: CASSLPGGQVLRNYGYTF. The gene calls are TRBV7-9 and TRBJ1-2; 8 bases are shared with TRBD1. Per germline, CDR1 SEHNR and CDR2 FQNEAQ (reference sequence). V shed 2 bases, J shed 2 bases, and the junction held 13 bases outside the gene matches. This CDR3 comprises 18 residues. The full variable domain, completed using reference TRBV7-9 and TRBJ1-2, is DTGVSQNPRHKITKRGQNVTFRCDPISEHNRLYWYRQTLGQGPEFLTYFQNEAQLEKSRLLSDRFSAERPKGSFSTLEIQRTEQGDSAMYLCASSLPGGQVLRNYGYTFGSGTRLTVV.

The V and J genes are TRBV30 and TRBJ2-2, with 7 positions matching TRBD2. V gave up 4 bases and J gave up 2 bases; unmatched junction bases: 16. This CDR3 comprises 18 residues. From germline, CDR1 is GTSNPN and CDR2 SVGIG (reference sequence). For the CDR3, the DNA is TGTGCCTGGAATAACCCTAGCGGAACCATGATAAACACCGGGGAGCTGTTTTTT. Amino acid sequence: CAWNNPSGTMINTGELFF.

The rearrangement uses TRBV28 and TRBJ2-3; 7 positions agree with TRBD2. The V gene end was trimmed by 2 bases and the J gene end by 0 bases; junction bases not matched to a gene: 17. From germline, CDR1 is MDHEN and CDR2 SYDVKM. There are 20 residues in the CDR3. CDR3 coding DNA: TGTGCCAGCAGTTTAAGAGGGATAAGCGGGGTGGTTCCTAGCACAGATACGCAGTATTTT. This sequence encodes CASSLRGISGVVPSTDTQYF.

This clone came up a few times. The chain couples TRBV30 to TRBJ1-4; 7 nucleotides align to TRBD1. This CDR3 is 15 amino acids long. CDR1 is GTSNPN, CDR2 SVGIG, per germline (reference sequence). With V trimmed by 2 bases and J by 6 bases, 9 bases remained unmatched. The CDR3 region has the DNA TGTGCCTGGAGTATCTCGACAGGGAACCATGAAAAACTGTTTTTT. The encoded protein is CAWSISTGNHEKLFF.

The J gene is TRBJ1-1, the V gene TRBV7-9, with D maybe TRBD1 (6 bases). The V gene lost 5 bases and the J gene lost 1 base, with 20 bases spanning the gap. Germline V gene lookup returns CDR1 SEHNR and CDR2 FQNEAQ (reference sequence). The CDR3 runs to 17 residues. CDR3 DNA: TGTGCCAGCAGCCCCTTACAGGGTTTCGTAACGAACACTGAAGCTTTCTTT. Translating it yields CASSPLQGFVTNTEAFF.

J is TRBJ1-6 and V is TRBV29-1, with 9 nucleotides matching TRBD1. This CDR3 has 14 amino acids. Unmatched junction bases numbered 8, after V lost 7 bases and J lost 7 bases. Germline V gene sequence: CDR1 SQVTM, CDR2 ANQGSEA. For the CDR3, the DNA is TGCAGCGCAATGACAGGGGGACTCAATTCACCCCTCCACTTT. Its translation is CSAMTGGLNSPLHF.

In this sample, this clone turned up once. The gene calls are TRBV5-1 and TRBJ2-2, with D possibly being TRBD2 (6 bases). V lost 5 bases and J lost 6, with 17 bases in between. This CDR3 spans 15 amino acids. From germline, CDR1 is SGHRS and CDR2 YFSETQ. CDR3 coding DNA: TGCGCCAGCAGTCCCGGGCCCGGAGGGGCCGGGGAGCTGTTTTTT. Translated: CASSPGPGGAGELFF.

The chain joins TRBV28 to TRBJ1-5; 11 bases line up with TRBD1. CDR3 size: 15 residues. With V trimmed by 3 bases and J by 6 bases, 4 bases remained unmatched. Germline loops: CDR1 MDHEN, CDR2 SYDVKM. CDR3 coding DNA: TGTGCCAGCAGTTTCAGGACAGGGGGCGTTCAGCCCCAGCATTTT. Translating gives CASSFRTGGVQPQHF.

The chain uses TRBV7-9 and TRBJ2-7, with no clear D. The CDR3 length is 11 residues. Between the trimmed V and J ends, which lost 1 base and 7 bases, there was a span of 5 bases. Looked up from germline, CDR1 is SEHNR and CDR2 is FQNEAQ (reference sequence). The CDR3 DNA follows: TGTGCCAGCAGCTTAGATCCGGAGCAGTACTTC. Encoded protein: CASSLDPEQYF.

The chain has TRBV25-1 and TRBJ2-1; 12 positions match TRBD2. The CDR3 spans 17 residues. The germline gives CDR1 MGHDK, CDR2 SYGVNS. J gave up 9 bases and V 3 bases, and 12 bases lay outside the gene matches. The CDR3 loop reads CASSDELAGGPLGEQFF. Here the CDR3 DNA reads TGTGCCAGCAGTGATGAGCTAGCGGGAGGGCCGCTGGGTGAGCAGTTCTTC.

The chain employs TRBV7-6 and TRBJ1-1; 7 nucleotides line up with TRBD1. The CDR3 has 16 amino acids. The V gene's germline CDR1 is SGHVS and CDR2 FNYEAQ. The V gene end was trimmed by 2 bases and the J gene end by 7 bases; junction bases not matched to a gene: 13. The CDR3 DNA is TGTGCCAGCAGCTTACTCTCCTGGGCAGGGGGAAATGAAGCTTTCTTT. This codes for CASSLLSWAGGNEAFF. Based on the CDR3 plus reference TRBV7-6 and TRBJ1-1, the full variable domain is GAGVSQSPRYKVTKRGQDVALRCDPISGHVSLYWYRQALGQGPEFLTYFNYEAQQDKSGLPNDRFSAERPEGSISTLTIQRTEQRDSAMYRCASSLLSWAGGNEAFFGQGTRLTVV.

This rearrangement joins TRBV4-2 to TRBJ2-4, with TRBD2 identical over 11 bases. V was pared by 1 base and J by 1 base, with 9 bases of the junction left unmatched. The CDR3 is 19 residues long. Germline V CDR1 and CDR2: LGHNA, YNFKEQ. CDR3 amino acids: CASSQVSGRARLAKNIQYF. The CDR3 coding sequence is TGTGCCAGCAGCCAAGTTAGCGGGAGGGCCAGGTTGGCCAAAAACATTCAGTACTTC.

The J gene is TRBJ1-5, the V gene TRBV2; 8 nucleotides align to TRBD1. The CDR3 has 15 amino acids. CDR1 and CDR2 from the germline V gene are SNHLY and FYNNEI. J was trimmed by 0 bases and V by 5 bases; bases with no gene match: 3. The CDR3 DNA sequence: TGTGCCAGCAGTCGACAGGGGATTAGCAATCAGCCCCAGCATTTT. Translating it yields CASSRQGISNQPQHF.

V is TRBV6-5 and J is TRBJ2-1; a possible D gene is TRBD2 (6 bases). The V gene lost 4 bases and the J gene lost 0 bases, with 13 bases spanning the gap. The germline V gene encodes CDR1 MNHEY and CDR2 SVGAGI. This CDR3 is 16 amino acids long. Here the CDR3 DNA reads TGTGCCAGCAGTTTGGAGGGGAGTAGCTCCTACAATGAGCAGTTCTTC. Encoded protein: CASSLEGSSSYNEQFF.

This clone was detected only once. J is TRBJ1-1 and V is TRBV27; the D gene is possibly TRBD1 (5 bases). V was clipped by 6 bases and J by 1 base, with 9 bases between them. CDR3 length equals 13 residues. Per the germline V gene, CDR1 is MNHEY and CDR2 is SMNVEV (reference sequence). The CDR3 region has the DNA TGTGCCAGCAGCCTACAGGAGAACACTGAAGCTTTCTTT. Translated: CASSLQENTEAFF.

The CDR3 DNA sequence: TGTGCCAGCAGCTTCAACAGTGATACAGATACGCAGTATTTT. Amino acids: CASSFNSDTDTQYF. This chain connects TRBV7-3 to TRBJ2-3, with unresolved D. Trimming took off 3 bases at V and 3 bases at J, with 10 bases between the two ends. This CDR3 has 14 amino acids. Germline CDR1 SGHTA, CDR2 FQGTGA.

The chain couples TRBV5-1 to TRBJ1-1, with 9 nucleotides matching TRBD1. With 5 bases clipped from V and 1 base from J, the junction kept 12 bases outside the gene matches. Germline CDR1 reads SGHRS; CDR2 reads YFSETQ. The CDR3 is 17 residues long. CDR3 sequence: CASSRPRDRERNTEAFF. In nucleotides, the CDR3 is TGCGCCAGCAGTCGGCCCCGGGACAGGGAGAGGAACACTGAAGCTTTCTTT.

The rearrangement uses TRBV29-1 and TRBJ2-7; no definite D call. V was shortened by 6 bases and J by 5 bases, with 11 bases between the two germline ends. The V gene's germline CDR1 is SQVTM and CDR2 ANQGSEA. This CDR3 has 11 amino acids. The CDR3 loop reads CSVSHSDEQYF. The DNA for the CDR3 is TGCAGCGTCTCCCACAGTGACGAGCAGTACTTC.

The CDR3 is CASSVGAGGVNTEAFF. CDR3 sequence (DNA): TGTGCCAGCAGCGTGGGGGCCGGGGGGGTGAACACTGAAGCTTTCTTT. The chain employs TRBV9 and TRBJ1-1; TRBD1 might be the D (6 bases). CDR3 size: 16 residues. Per the germline V gene, CDR1 is SGDLS and CDR2 is YYNGEE. V lost 2 bases, J lost 0 bases, and 14 bases lay in between.

About this clone: The sample carries other DNA sequences with the same CDR3. The chain joins TRBV7-3 to TRBJ1-1; D unresolved. The CDR3 loop spans 13 amino acids. V lost 2 bases and J 2 bases, leaving 6 bases between the germline ends. CDR1 is SGHTA, CDR2 FQGTGA, per germline. CDR3 DNA sequence: TGTGCCAGCAGCTTATCCAGAAACACTGAAGCTTTCTTT. Its translation is CASSLSRNTEAFF.

V usage is TRBV30 and J usage is TRBJ2-5; 11 bases fit TRBD2. Per germline, CDR1 GTSNPN and CDR2 SVGIG (reference sequence). V trimming: 3 bases; J trimming: 0 bases; junction bases outside the gene matches: 9. This CDR3 spans 17 amino acids. Here the CDR3 reads CAWRGLAGGLYQETQYF. CDR3 coding DNA: TGTGCCTGGAGGGGGCTAGCGGGGGGTCTGTACCAAGAGACCCAGTACTTC.

The chain has TRBV6-1 and TRBJ1-5; 9 nucleotides agree with TRBD1. The germline V gene has CDR1 MNHNS and CDR2 SASEGT. Trimming cost V 4 bases and J 2 bases; bases outside gene matches: 15. This CDR3 region has 19 residues. CDR3 coding DNA: TGTGCCAGCAGTGCCGGGACAGGGTGGCGGATATTGGGCAATCAGCCCCAGCATTTT. Translated, it gives CASSAGTGWRILGNQPQHF.

This chain joins TRBV6-1 and TRBJ1-2; D not certain. Germline V gives CDR1 MNHNS, CDR2 SASEGT. Trimming removed 7 bases at V and 5 bases at J, with 8 bases between. The CDR3 length is 11 residues. CDR3 nucleotides: TGTGCCAGCAACTTATGGTATGGCTACACCTTC. Translation gives CASNLWYGYTF.

V is TRBV11-2 and J is TRBJ2-7; D gene uncertain. CDR1 SGHAT and CDR2 FQNNGV come from the germline V gene. V dropped 2 bases and J dropped 5 bases, with 13 bases sitting between them. The CDR3 spans 14 residues. This CDR3 reads CASSLIGRLDEQYF. The CDR3 bases are TGTGCCAGCAGCTTAATAGGCAGGCTGGACGAGCAGTACTTC.

With respect to this clone: Other DNA sequences in this sample translate to the same CDR3. The chain combines TRBV18 with TRBJ1-2; no firm D call. The ends were cut back, 3 bases at V and 6 bases at J, with 14 bases in the middle. The CDR3 is 14 residues long. Germline V lookup: CDR1 KGHSH, CDR2 LQKENI. CDR3: CASSPAGRADGYTF. DNA of the CDR3: TGTGCCAGCTCACCGGCGGGAAGAGCGGATGGCTACACCTTC.